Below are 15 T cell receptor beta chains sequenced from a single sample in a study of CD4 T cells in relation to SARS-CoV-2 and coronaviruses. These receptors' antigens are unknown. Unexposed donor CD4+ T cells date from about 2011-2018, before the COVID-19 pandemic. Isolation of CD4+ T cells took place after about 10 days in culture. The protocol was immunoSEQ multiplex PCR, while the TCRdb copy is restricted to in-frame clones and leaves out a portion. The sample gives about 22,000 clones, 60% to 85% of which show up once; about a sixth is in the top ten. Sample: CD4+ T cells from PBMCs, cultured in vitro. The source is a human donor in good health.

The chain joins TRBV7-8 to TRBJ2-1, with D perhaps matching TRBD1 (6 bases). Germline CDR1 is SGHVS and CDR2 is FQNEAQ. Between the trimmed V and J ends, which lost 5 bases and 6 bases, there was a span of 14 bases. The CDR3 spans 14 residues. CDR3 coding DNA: TGTGCCAGCAGCGTAGGGGGTCTTTCCAATGAGCAGTTCTTC. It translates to CASSVGGLSNEQFF.

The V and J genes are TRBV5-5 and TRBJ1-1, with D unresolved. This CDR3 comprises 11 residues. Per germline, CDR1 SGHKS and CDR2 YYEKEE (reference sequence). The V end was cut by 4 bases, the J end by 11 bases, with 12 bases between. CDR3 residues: CASSVIAEAFF. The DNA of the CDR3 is TGTGCCAGCAGCGTGATCGCGGAGGCTTTCTTT.

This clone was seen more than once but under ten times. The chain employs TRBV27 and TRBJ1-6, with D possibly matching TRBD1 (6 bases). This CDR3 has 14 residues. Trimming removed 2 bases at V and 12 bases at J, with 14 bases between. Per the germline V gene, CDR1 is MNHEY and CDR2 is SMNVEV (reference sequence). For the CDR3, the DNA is TGTGCCAGCAGTTTAAGCGGGGGGCGCGAACCCCTCCACTTT. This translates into CASSLSGGREPLHF.

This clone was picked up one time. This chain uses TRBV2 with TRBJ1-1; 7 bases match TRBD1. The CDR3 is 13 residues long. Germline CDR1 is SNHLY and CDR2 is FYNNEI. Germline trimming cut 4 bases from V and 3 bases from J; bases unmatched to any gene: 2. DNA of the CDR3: TGTGCCAGCAGTGTGCAGGGGGACACTGAAGCTTTCTTT. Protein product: CASSVQGDTEAFF.

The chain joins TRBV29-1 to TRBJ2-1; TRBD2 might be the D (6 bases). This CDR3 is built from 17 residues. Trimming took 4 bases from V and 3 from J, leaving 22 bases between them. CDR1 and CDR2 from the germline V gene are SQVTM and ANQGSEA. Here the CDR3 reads CSVGNRAGPVFYNEQFF. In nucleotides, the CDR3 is TGCAGCGTTGGAAACCGGGCGGGGCCGGTGTTCTACAATGAGCAGTTCTTC.

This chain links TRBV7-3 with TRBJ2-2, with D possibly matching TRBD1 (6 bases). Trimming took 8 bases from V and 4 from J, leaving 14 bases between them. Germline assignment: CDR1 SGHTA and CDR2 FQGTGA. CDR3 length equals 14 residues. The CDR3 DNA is TGTGCCAGCCGAGACGGGACAAGCACCGGGGAGCTGTTTTTT. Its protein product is CASRDGTSTGELFF. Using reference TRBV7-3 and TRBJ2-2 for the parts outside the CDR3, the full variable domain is GAGVSQTPSNKVTEKGKYVELRCDPISGHTALYWYRQSLGQGPEFLIYFQGTGAADDSGLPNDRFFAVRPEGSVSTLKIQRTERGDSAVYLCASRDGTSTGELFFGEGSRLTVL.

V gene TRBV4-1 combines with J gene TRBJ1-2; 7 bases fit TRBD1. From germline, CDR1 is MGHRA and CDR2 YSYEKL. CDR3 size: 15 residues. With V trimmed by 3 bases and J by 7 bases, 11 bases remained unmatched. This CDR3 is CASSQDGQEWGGYTF. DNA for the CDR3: TGCGCCAGCAGCCAGGACGGACAGGAGTGGGGTGGCTACACCTTC.

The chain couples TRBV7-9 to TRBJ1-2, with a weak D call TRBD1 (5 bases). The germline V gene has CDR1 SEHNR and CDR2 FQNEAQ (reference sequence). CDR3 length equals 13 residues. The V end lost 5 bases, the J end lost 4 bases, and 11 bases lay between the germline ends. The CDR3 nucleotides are TGTGCCAGCAGCGCTGGGGGAATCTATGGCTACACCTTC. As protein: CASSAGGIYGYTF. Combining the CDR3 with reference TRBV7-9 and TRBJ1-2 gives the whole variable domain DTGVSQNPRHKITKRGQNVTFRCDPISEHNRLYWYRQTLGQGPEFLTYFQNEAQLEKSRLLSDRFSAERPKGSFSTLEIQRTEQGDSAMYLCASSAGGIYGYTFGSGTRLTVV.

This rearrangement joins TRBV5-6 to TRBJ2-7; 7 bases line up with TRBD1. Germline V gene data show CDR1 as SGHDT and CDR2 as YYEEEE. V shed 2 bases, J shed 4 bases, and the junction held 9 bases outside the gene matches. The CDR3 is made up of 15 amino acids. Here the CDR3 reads CASSLPGQITYEQYF. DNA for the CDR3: TGTGCCAGCAGCTTACCGGGACAGATCACTTACGAGCAGTACTTC.

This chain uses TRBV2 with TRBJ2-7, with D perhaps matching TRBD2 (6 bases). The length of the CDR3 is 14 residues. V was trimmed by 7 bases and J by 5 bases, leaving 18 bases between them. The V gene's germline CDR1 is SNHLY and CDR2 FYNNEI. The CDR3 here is CASNSREVSNEQYF. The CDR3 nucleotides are TGTGCCAGCAATTCGAGGGAGGTGTCTAACGAGCAGTACTTC. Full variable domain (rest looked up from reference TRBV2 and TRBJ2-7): EPEVTQTPSHQVTQMGQEVILRCVPISNHLYFYWYRQILGQKVEFLVSFYNNEISEKSEIFDDQFSVERPDGSNFTLKIRSTKLEDSAMYFCASNSREVSNEQYFGPGTRLTVT.

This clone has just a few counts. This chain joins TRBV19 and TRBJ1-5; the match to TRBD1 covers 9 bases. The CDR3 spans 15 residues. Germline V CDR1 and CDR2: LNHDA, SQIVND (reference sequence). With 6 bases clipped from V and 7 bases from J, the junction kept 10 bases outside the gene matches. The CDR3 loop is CASSRPGQGAQPQHF. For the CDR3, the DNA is TGTGCCAGTAGCCGCCCGGGACAGGGCGCCCAGCCCCAGCATTTT.

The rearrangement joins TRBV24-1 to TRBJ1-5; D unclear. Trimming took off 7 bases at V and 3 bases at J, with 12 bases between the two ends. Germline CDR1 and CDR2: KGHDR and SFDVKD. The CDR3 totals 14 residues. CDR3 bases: TGTGCCACCAGGGGCCCTGGGGACAATCAGCCCCAGCATTTT. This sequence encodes CATRGPGDNQPQHF.

This CDR3 is CASSFGARSYEQYF. CDR3 nucleotides: TGTGCCAGCAGTTTCGGGGCCCGCTCCTACGAGCAGTACTTC. The rearrangement links TRBV28 to TRBJ2-7, with D perhaps assigned TRBD1 or TRBD2 (5 bases each). Germline V lookup: CDR1 MDHEN, CDR2 SYDVKM. V was cut by 3 bases and J by 0 bases, with 9 bases left in between. The CDR3 spans 14 residues. Complete variable domain (other parts from reference TRBV28 and TRBJ2-7): DVKVTQSSRYLVKRTGEKVFLECVQDMDHENMFWYRQDPGLGLRLIYFSYDVKMKEKGDIPEGYSVSREKKERFSLILESASTNQTSMYLCASSFGARSYEQYFGPGTRLTVT.

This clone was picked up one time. The CDR3 loop reads CASSPGTSGLYNEQFF. CDR3 sequence (DNA): TGTGCCAGCAGCCCCGGGACTAGCGGGCTTTACAATGAGCAGTTCTTC. The chain is built from TRBV4-2 and TRBJ2-1; 12 bases are a match to TRBD2. Losses at the gene ends were 4 bases for V and 4 bases for J; bases not matched to a gene: 5. CDR3 length: 16 amino acids. The germline CDR1 and CDR2 sequences are LGHNA and YNFKEQ.

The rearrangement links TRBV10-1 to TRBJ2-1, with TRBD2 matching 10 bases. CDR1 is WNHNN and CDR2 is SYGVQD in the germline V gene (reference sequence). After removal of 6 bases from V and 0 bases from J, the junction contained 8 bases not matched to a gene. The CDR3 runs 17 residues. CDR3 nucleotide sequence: TGCGCCAGCAGCGACCAAGCGGGAGGGAGCTCCTACAATGAGCAGTTCTTC. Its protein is CASSDQAGGSSYNEQFF.